This T cell receptor beta chain was sequenced for a study of response to subunit inactivated influenza vaccine. TCRdb called the RT-PCR reads again in MiXCR, with one record for every CDR3 protein. The table lists 400,000 to 550,000 distinct CDR3 sequences, less than 30% of them singletons. The germline gives CDR1 SGHTA, CDR2 FQGNSA. Deletions cut 5 bases from V and 2 bases from J, with 8 bases between. The length of the CDR3 is 13 residues. Study results and limitations: It was the authors' suggestion that each seasonal influenza vaccination recruits few new T cells.

This clonotype was observed a handful of times. Its antigen is unidentified. The chain is built from TRBV7-2 and TRBJ2-3; D not certain. This sequence was found in a man aged 45-65 years who received an inactivated influenza vaccine. Source: CD4+ T cells sorted from PBMCs, taken about 5 days after vaccination. The CDR3 loop is CASSPGPTDTQYF. The DNA for the CDR3 is TGTGCCAGCAGCCCGGGTCCCACAGATACGCAGTATTTT. Variable domain in full (rest from reference TRBV7-2 and TRBJ2-3): GAGVSQSPSNKVTEKGKDVELRCDPISGHTALYWYRQSLGQGLEFLIYFQGNSAPDKSGLPSDRFSAERTGGSVSTLTIQRTQQEDSAVYLCASSPGPTDTQYFGPGTRLTVL.